This T cell receptor (beta chain) derives from a study of T cell repertoires in cytomegalovirus infection. For the study at large: CMV infection and matching HLA type were both indicated by public TCR beta signatures. Points from the study as a whole: It was HLA-C-restricted CMV-specific TCR beta clonotypes that dominated the response ex vivo. CMV carriers having the relevant HLA were flagged by cumulative public TCR beta family frequency.

Germline V gene sequence: CDR1 SGHVS, CDR2 FQNEAQ. Trimming removed 7 bases from V and 5 bases from J, with 12 bases in between. This CDR3 is built from 13 residues. Details on this clonotype: Its target is not known.

Via MiXCR, TCRdb re-called the reads, giving one row per CDR3 protein. The sample includes roughly 60,000 distinct CDR3 sequences, about 30% seen only once; the top ten take 65% to 80%. This rearrangement joins TRBV7-8 to TRBJ2-1; D is possibly TRBD1 (6 bases). This TCR was sampled from a human donor in good health (CMV status not recorded). Some clones in this sample may be carry-over from other donors' samples. Sequenced sample: PBMCs, sequenced either directly or after in vitro stimulation (not recorded which). CDR3 loop: CASTRGPDNEQFF. The CDR3 region has the DNA TGTGCCAGCACCAGGGGTCCTGACAATGAGCAGTTCTTC.